The clone carrying this T cell receptor beta chain has a count of ten or more. No antigen is known for it. The data are from a study of CD8 T cells in ankylosing spondylitis. Study findings and constraints: Researchers reportedly found disease-linked clones significantly enriched in matched ankylosing spondylitis synovial fluid.

The authors made TCR beta libraries by quantitative 5'-RACE with molecular barcodes. TCRdb itself ran the 5' RACE reads through MiXCR, one entry per CDR3 protein. The sample yields about 130,000 distinct CDR3 sequences, 7% to 8% seen once. Germline V gene lookup returns CDR1 MDHEN and CDR2 SYDVKM. V lost 7 bases to trimming and J lost 1 base, with 10 bases between them. The CDR3 totals 13 residues. The clonotype originates from a female donor with ankylosing spondylitis or in good health (not recorded which). Sequenced sample: blood, either unsorted or a sorted T cell fraction (not recorded which). The chain recombines TRBV28 with TRBJ2-5, with D tentatively TRBD2 (6 bases). The CDR3 sequence: CASNGGIQETQYF. CDR3 DNA: TGTGCCAGCAATGGAGGGATCCAAGAGACCCAGTACTTC.